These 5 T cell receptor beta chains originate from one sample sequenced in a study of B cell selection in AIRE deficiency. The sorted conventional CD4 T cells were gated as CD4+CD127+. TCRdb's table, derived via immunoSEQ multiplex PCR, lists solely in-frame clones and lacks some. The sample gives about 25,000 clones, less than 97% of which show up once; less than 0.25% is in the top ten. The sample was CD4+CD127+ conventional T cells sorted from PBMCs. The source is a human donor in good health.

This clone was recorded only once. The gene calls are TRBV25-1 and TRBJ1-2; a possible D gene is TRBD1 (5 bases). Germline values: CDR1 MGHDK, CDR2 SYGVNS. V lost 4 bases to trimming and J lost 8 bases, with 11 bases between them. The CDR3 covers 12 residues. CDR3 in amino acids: CASSAGQDGYTF. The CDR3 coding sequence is TGTGCCAGCAGTGCAGGGCAGGACGGCTACACCTTC.

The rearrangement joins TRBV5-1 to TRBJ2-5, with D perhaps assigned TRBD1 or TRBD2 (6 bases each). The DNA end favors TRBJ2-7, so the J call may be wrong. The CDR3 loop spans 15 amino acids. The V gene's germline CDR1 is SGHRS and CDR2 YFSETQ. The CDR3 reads CASRPLAGGVYEQYF. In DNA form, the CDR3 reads TGCGCCAGCAGGCCTTTGGCCGGGGGCGTCTACGAGCAGTACTTC.

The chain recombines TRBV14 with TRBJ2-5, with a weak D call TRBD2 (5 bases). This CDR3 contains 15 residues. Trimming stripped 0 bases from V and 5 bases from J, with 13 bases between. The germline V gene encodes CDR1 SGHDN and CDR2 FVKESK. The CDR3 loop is CASSQDPSSRETQYF. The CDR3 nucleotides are TGTGCCAGCAGCCAAGATCCTAGCTCGCGGGAGACCCAGTACTTC.

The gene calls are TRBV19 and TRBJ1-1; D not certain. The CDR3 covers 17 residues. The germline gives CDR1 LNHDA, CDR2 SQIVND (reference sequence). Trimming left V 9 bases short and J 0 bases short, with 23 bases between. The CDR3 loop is CASSLGLERSMNTEAFF. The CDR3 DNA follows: TGTGCCAGCTCCCTCGGGTTAGAGCGGTCGATGAACACTGAAGCTTTCTTT.

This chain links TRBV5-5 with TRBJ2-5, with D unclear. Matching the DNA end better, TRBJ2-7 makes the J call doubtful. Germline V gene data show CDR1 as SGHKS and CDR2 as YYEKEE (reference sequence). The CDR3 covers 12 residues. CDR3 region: CASSPQVSEQYF. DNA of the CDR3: TGTGCCAGCAGCCCGCAGGTCTCCGAGCAGTACTTC.